The 10 T cell receptor beta chains below come from one sample, sequenced in a study of T cell repertoires and Cas9 in healthy adults. The assay was immunoSEQ multiplex PCR, and TCRdb's table has in-frame clones only and misses some. The repertoire holds 20,000 to 25,000 clones, with 90% as singletons. Sequencing was done on a sample of CD4+ effector T cells (CD127+, CD25-, CD137-, CD154-) from PBMCs; culture status not recorded. The origin of the receptors is a human donor in good health.

V gene TRBV15 combines with J gene TRBJ2-7, with D unresolved. CDR1 LNHNV and CDR2 YYDKDF come from the germline V gene (reference sequence). V was pared by 1 base and J by 2 bases, with 6 bases between. The CDR3 has 13 amino acids. CDR3: CATSRVGPYEQYF. The CDR3 bases are TGTGCCACCAGCAGAGTGGGCCCCTACGAGCAGTACTTC.

The rearrangement links TRBV5-8 to TRBJ1-3; D not certain. V dropped 4 bases and J dropped 2 bases, with 16 bases sitting between them. CDR3 length: 16 residues. CDR1 SGHTS and CDR2 YDEGEE come from the germline V gene. The DNA of the CDR3 is TGTGCCAGCAGCCTGAGGCCCCTAGGAACTGGAAACACCATATATTTT. It translates to CASSLRPLGTGNTIYF.

V gene TRBV5-1 combines with J gene TRBJ2-2, with D possibly matching TRBD2 (5 bases). Germline V gene data show CDR1 as SGHRS and CDR2 as YFSETQ. V shed 4 bases and J shed 2 bases, with 15 bases lying between them. The CDR3 is 16 residues long. CDR3: CASSLASDPNTGELFF. Here the CDR3 DNA reads TGCGCCAGCAGCCTAGCCAGTGATCCTAACACCGGGGAGCTGTTTTTT.

This clone occurred once. The chain recombines TRBV6-1 with TRBJ1-6; 9 bases agree with TRBD1. Germline V gene lookup returns CDR1 MNHNS and CDR2 SASEGT. CDR3 length: 13 amino acids. The V and J ends lost 8 bases and 8 bases, in that order; junction bases with no gene match: 4. The CDR3 sequence is CASGQGPDSPLHF. Written as DNA, the CDR3 is TGTGCCAGCGGACAGGGGCCGGATTCACCCCTCCACTTT.

The rearrangement links TRBV5-1 to TRBJ2-3; D might be TRBD2 (5 bases). Trimming left V 4 bases short and J 0 bases short, with 9 bases between. This CDR3 contains 14 residues. Germline CDR1 and CDR2: SGHRS and YFSETQ. In DNA form, the CDR3 reads TGCGCCAGCAGCCGGGGTTGGAGCACAGATACGCAGTATTTT. Translated: CASSRGWSTDTQYF.

This sequence joins TRBV7-9 and TRBJ1-1, with TRBD1 matching 9 bases. From germline, CDR1 is SEHNR and CDR2 FQNEAQ (reference sequence). This CDR3 has 14 amino acids. V lost 1 base, J lost 10 bases, and 7 bases stayed unmatched. The CDR3 spells CASSLGGTGLPAFF. CDR3 DNA sequence: TGTGCCAGCAGCTTAGGGGGGACAGGGCTCCCAGCTTTCTTT.

This sequence joins TRBV2 and TRBJ1-2; tentatively, D is TRBD1 (6 bases). The CDR3 spans 13 residues. CDR1 SNHLY and CDR2 FYNNEI come from the germline V gene. The V end was cut by 2 bases, the J end by 7 bases, with 11 bases between. The CDR3 region has the DNA TGTGCCAGCAGTGAAAGGGGGGGGACTGGCTACACCTTC. Translated, it gives CASSERGGTGYTF.

J is TRBJ1-5 and V is TRBV2; no firm D call. The CDR3 length is 14 residues. Germline CDR1 reads SNHLY; CDR2 reads FYNNEI. The V end lost 1 base, the J end lost 6 bases, and 10 bases lay between the germline ends. The CDR3 region is CASSEVRSTQPQHF. The CDR3 DNA is TGTGCCAGCAGTGAAGTCCGGTCGACTCAGCCCCAGCATTTT. The full variable domain, its missing parts supplied by reference TRBV2 and TRBJ1-5, is EPEVTQTPSHQVTQMGQEVILRCVPISNHLYFYWYRQILGQKVEFLVSFYNNEISEKSEIFDDQFSVERPDGSNFTLKIRSTKLEDSAMYFCASSEVRSTQPQHFGDGTRLSIL.

The genes are TRBV11-2 and TRBJ2-1; a possible D gene is TRBD1 (6 bases). V was cut by 4 bases and J by 2 bases, with 15 bases left in between. Germline CDR1 is SGHAT and CDR2 is FQNNGV. The CDR3 extends over 16 amino acids. The chain's CDR3 is CASSSIRGYAYNEQFF. DNA for the CDR3: TGTGCCAGCAGCTCAATCAGGGGATACGCCTACAATGAGCAGTTCTTC.

The chain uses TRBV28 and TRBJ2-7; 12 bases are a match to TRBD1. The CDR3 is made up of 15 amino acids. CDR1 and CDR2 from the germline V gene are MDHEN and SYDVKM. The ends lost 5 bases at V and 6 bases at J; junction bases unmatched: 8. The CDR3 DNA reads as TGTGCCAGCAGTGACCGGGACAGGGGGCGCTTCGAGCAGTACTTC. This encodes CASSDRDRGRFEQYF.